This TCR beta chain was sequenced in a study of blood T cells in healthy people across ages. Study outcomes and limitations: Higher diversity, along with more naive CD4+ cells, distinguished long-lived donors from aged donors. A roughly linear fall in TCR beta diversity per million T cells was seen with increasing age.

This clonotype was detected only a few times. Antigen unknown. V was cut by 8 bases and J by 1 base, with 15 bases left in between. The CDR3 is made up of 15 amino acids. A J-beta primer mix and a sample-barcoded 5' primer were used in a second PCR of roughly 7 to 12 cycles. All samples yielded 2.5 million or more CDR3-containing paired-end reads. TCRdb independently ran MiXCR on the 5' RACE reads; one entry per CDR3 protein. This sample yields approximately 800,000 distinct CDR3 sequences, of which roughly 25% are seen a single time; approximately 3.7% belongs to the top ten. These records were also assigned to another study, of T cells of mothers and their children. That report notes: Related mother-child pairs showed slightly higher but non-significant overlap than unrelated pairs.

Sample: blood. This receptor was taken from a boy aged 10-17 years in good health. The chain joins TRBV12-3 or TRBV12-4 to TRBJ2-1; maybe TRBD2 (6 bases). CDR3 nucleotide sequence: TGTGCCAGCGGGCAGGGACTCCTTTCCTACAATGAGCAGTTCTTC. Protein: CASGQGLLSYNEQFF.